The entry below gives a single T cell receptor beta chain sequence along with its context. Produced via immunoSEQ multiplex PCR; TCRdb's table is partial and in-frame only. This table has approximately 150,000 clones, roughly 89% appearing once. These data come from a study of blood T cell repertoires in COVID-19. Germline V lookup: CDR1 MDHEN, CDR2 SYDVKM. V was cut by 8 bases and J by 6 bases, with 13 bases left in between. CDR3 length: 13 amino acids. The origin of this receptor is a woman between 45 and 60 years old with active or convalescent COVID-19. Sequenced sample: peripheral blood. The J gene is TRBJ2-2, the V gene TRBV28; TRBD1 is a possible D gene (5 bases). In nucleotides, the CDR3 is TGTGCCAGCTCGAATGGGGCCGCCGGGGAGCTGTTTTTT. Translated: CASSNGAAGELFF.